This entry lists 31 T cell receptor beta chains sequenced from one sample in a study of breast tumors, draining lymph nodes, adjacent tissues. Axillary draining lymph nodes of breast cancer patients supplied the node samples. MiXCR, run by TCRdb on the multiplex PCR reads, gives a single entry per CDR3 protein. Here the sample spans about 130,000 distinct CDR3 sequences, 21% being singletons. Input material: axillary lymph node tissue. The receptor source for this set is a female donor with breast cancer. Some clones in this sample may be carry-over from other donors' samples.

A few counts support this clonotype. The V and J genes are TRBV3-1 and TRBJ1-2; D gene uncertain. V gave up 1 base and J gave up 7 bases, with 10 bases separating them. CDR1 and CDR2 (germline): LGHDT, YNNKEL (reference sequence). The CDR3 spans 13 residues. The CDR3, as DNA: TGTGCCAGCAGCCAAGGATCGGGGTCTGGCTACACCTTC. This encodes CASSQGSGSGYTF. Variable domain in full (rest from reference TRBV3-1 and TRBJ1-2): DTAVSQTPKYLVTQMGNDKSIKCEQNLGHDTMYWYKQDSKKFLKIMFSYNNKELIINETVPNRFSPKSPDKAHLNLHINSLELGDSAVYFCASSQGSGSGYTFGSGTRLTVV.

As to this clonotype: A single base separates this from a much larger clone, so it may be a read error. The chain couples TRBV6-5 to TRBJ2-7; 10 nucleotides match TRBD1. The CDR3 length is 15 residues. Germline V gene lookup returns CDR1 MNHEY and CDR2 SVGAGI. CDR3 protein: CAGSYLGQGAYEQYF. The CDR3 DNA follows: TGTGCCGGCAGTTACCTCGGACAGGGGGCCTACGAGCAGTACTTC.

This clonotype was seen a handful of times. A clone one base away is much larger, so this may be a read error. The CDR3 carries no conserved terminal phenylalanine or tryptophan, so it likely arises from a read error. The CDR3 region is CSAKGSGRSNQPQHL. The CDR3 DNA reads TGCAGTGCAAAGGGGTCAGGAAGGAGCAATCAGCCCCAGCATCTT. J is TRBJ1-5 and V is TRBV20-1, with D perhaps TRBD1 (5 bases). This CDR3 contains 15 residues. The V gene lost 6 bases and the J gene lost 1 base, with 16 bases spanning the gap. CDR1 and CDR2 (germline): DFQATT, SNEGSKA (reference sequence).

To note about this clonotype: A much larger clonotype is one base distant, so this may be a read error. The genes are TRBV2 and TRBJ2-2, with D possibly being TRBD1 (6 bases). Looked up from germline, CDR1 is SNHLY and CDR2 is FYNNEI. The CDR3 runs 14 residues. The CDR3 protein is CTSTTDRRPGELFF. The CDR3 DNA reads as TGTACCAGCACCACGGACAGAAGGCCCGGGGAGCTGTTTTTT.

This clonotype has at least ten counts. The chain is built from TRBV5-1 and TRBJ2-3, with D tentatively TRBD1 (7 bases). The length of the CDR3 is 15 residues. CDR1 is SGHRS, CDR2 YFSETQ, per germline. Trimming cost V 6 bases and J 3 bases, with 17 bases left between them. CDR3 DNA: TGCGCCAGCACTCAGCAGGGGGGTGTAACAGATACGCAGTATTTT. Protein: CASTQQGGVTDTQYF.

This clonotype was counted many times. V and J are TRBV28 and TRBJ2-3, with 11 positions matching TRBD2. CDR3 size: 15 residues. Germline CDR1 MDHEN, CDR2 SYDVKM. V lost 5 bases to trimming and J lost 6 bases; unmatched junction nucleotides: 7. CDR3 region: CASSLGLAGPDTQYF. Written as DNA, the CDR3 is TGTGCCAGCAGTCTAGGACTAGCGGGCCCGGATACGCAGTATTTT.

The chain employs TRBV15 and TRBJ1-1; weak D call: TRBD1 (6 bases). The V end lost 0 bases, the J end lost 7 bases, and 9 bases lay between the germline ends. The germline CDR1 and CDR2 sequences are LNHNV and YYDKDF (reference sequence). The CDR3 has 13 amino acids. CDR3 nucleotide sequence: TGTGCCACCAGCAGAGACAGGGGATTTGAAGCTTTCTTT. Residues: CATSRDRGFEAFF.

Ten or more counts support this clonotype. The chain employs TRBV6-6 and TRBJ1-2; TRBD1 aligns across 7 bases. The CDR3 has 13 residues. V dropped 6 bases and J dropped 8; count of bases not matched to a gene: 9. The V gene's germline CDR1 is MNHNY and CDR2 SVGAGI (reference sequence). CDR3 in DNA: TGTGCCAGCAGCCAGACAGGGTTGTGGGGCTACACCTTC. Translation gives CASSQTGLWGYTF.

This clonotype was found many times. V gene TRBV4-1 combines with J gene TRBJ1-2, with a possible D match to TRBD1 (5 bases). The CDR3 runs 14 residues. Trimming removed 0 bases from V and 3 bases from J, with 8 bases in between. The germline V gene encodes CDR1 MGHRA and CDR2 YSYEKL. This chain's CDR3 is CASSQETRDYGYTF. The CDR3 DNA reads as TGCGCCAGCAGCCAAGAAACCAGGGACTATGGCTACACCTTC.

The chain combines TRBV7-9 with TRBJ1-1; tentatively, D is TRBD1 (6 bases). V was shortened by 4 bases and J by 4 bases, with 25 bases between the two germline ends. This CDR3 is built from 18 residues. Germline assignment: CDR1 SEHNR and CDR2 FQNEAQ (reference sequence). The DNA of the CDR3 is TGTGCCAGCAGCTCGACGGTTGGGGGCCGCCGAGGAGGCACTGAAGCTTTCTTT. Translated, it gives CASSSTVGGRRGGTEAFF.

This clonotype was recorded at least ten times. The J gene is TRBJ1-2, the V gene TRBV7-2; D possibly corresponds to TRBD1 (5 bases). The V end lost 0 bases, the J end lost 1 base, and 15 bases lay between the germline ends. This CDR3 contains 17 residues. Germline V CDR1 and CDR2: SGHTA, FQGNSA. The CDR3 DNA reads TGTGCCAGCAGCTTAGCCCCCCCGGGGCAGGGTAACTATGGCTACACCTTC. Translation: CASSLAPPGQGNYGYTF.

There are many counts of this clonotype. The chain joins TRBV20-1 to TRBJ2-7; D is perhaps TRBD1 (5 bases). Germline V gives CDR1 DFQATT, CDR2 SNEGSKA (reference sequence). V gave up 0 bases and J gave up 4 bases, with 13 bases separating them. CDR3 length: 14 amino acids. DNA for the CDR3: TGCAGTGCTAGAGAAGGGGCAGGACCATACGAGCAGTACTTC. This encodes CSAREGAGPYEQYF.

This clonotype was detected ten times or more. The V call is TRBV19, the J call TRBJ2-7; 7 nucleotides line up with TRBD1. Germline V lookup: CDR1 LNHDA, CDR2 SQIVND (reference sequence). Trimming at V came to 4 bases and at J to 2 bases, leaving 11 bases not matched to a gene. This CDR3 has 16 amino acids. CDR3 DNA sequence: TGTGCCAGTAGTACTGGCCACCAGGGGGAAACCTACGAGCAGTACTTC. This gives the protein CASSTGHQGETYEQYF.

This clonotype appeared many times. The rearrangement uses TRBV5-5 and TRBJ1-4; unclear D gene. Trimming shortened V by 4 bases and J by 5 bases, and 15 bases separated the two germline ends. There are 15 residues in the CDR3. Per germline, CDR1 SGHKS and CDR2 YYEKEE (reference sequence). The CDR3 nucleotides are TGTGCCAGCAGCCCCTCCATTCAATCGAATGAAAAACTGTTTTTT. Translation: CASSPSIQSNEKLFF.

In its sample, this clonotype was seen many times. The chain is built from TRBV15 and TRBJ2-7; D call uncertain. The CDR3 runs to 13 residues. Trimming pared 1 base from V and 2 bases from J, leaving 6 bases between. Germline V lookup: CDR1 LNHNV, CDR2 YYDKDF (reference sequence). The CDR3 loop is CATSRGDPYEQYF. The CDR3 nucleotides read TGTGCCACCAGCAGAGGAGACCCCTACGAGCAGTACTTC.

This clonotype has ten or more counts. The CDR3 DNA follows: TGTGCCAGCAGCTTTAGGTTTGGGGGACAATCACCCTACGAGCAGTACTTC. It is translated as CASSFRFGGQSPYEQYF. The rearrangement joins TRBV11-2 to TRBJ2-7; a possible D gene is TRBD1 (6 bases). CDR1 is SGHAT and CDR2 is FQNNGV in the germline V gene. The CDR3 length is 17 residues. V was clipped by 3 bases and J by 2 bases, with 20 bases between them.

This clonotype was counted a single time. The chain uses TRBV27 and TRBJ1-3; D is unresolved. Looked up from germline, CDR1 is MNHEY and CDR2 is SMNVEV (reference sequence). The CDR3 is made up of 13 amino acids. V was pared by 6 bases and J by 0 bases, with 6 bases between. The chain's CDR3 is CASRGISGNTIYF. The CDR3 region has the DNA TGTGCCAGCAGGGGGATCTCTGGAAACACCATATATTTT.

This clonotype appeared many times. This chain uses TRBV20-1 with TRBJ1-5; D remains ambiguous. Per the germline V gene, CDR1 is DFQATT and CDR2 is SNEGSKA (reference sequence). This CDR3 is built from 12 residues. The V end was cut by 6 bases, the J end by 4 bases, with 10 bases between. CDR3 bases: TGCAGTGCCTTCGCGCCAAATCAGCCCCAGCATTTT. It is translated as CSAFAPNQPQHF.

This clonotype appeared many times. The gene calls are TRBV5-1 and TRBJ2-3, with D possibly being TRBD2 (6 bases). V was shortened by 5 bases and J by 2 bases, with 15 bases between the two germline ends. The germline V gene has CDR1 SGHRS and CDR2 YFSETQ. The CDR3 is 15 amino acids. CDR3 amino acids: CASRGSGPSTDTQYF. In nucleotides, the CDR3 is TGCGCCAGCAGAGGTAGCGGCCCTTCCACAGATACGCAGTATTTT.

This clonotype was seen more than once but under ten times. CDR3 protein: CASSQANNEQFF. The CDR3, as DNA: TGTGCCAGCAGCCAAGCTAACAATGAGCAGTTCTTC. The chain joins TRBV3-1 to TRBJ2-1; D unresolved. Trimming shortened V by 1 base and J by 5 bases, and 3 bases separated the two germline ends. The CDR3 spans 12 residues. The V gene's germline CDR1 is LGHDT and CDR2 YNNKEL (reference sequence).

In its sample, this clonotype was seen many times. The rearrangement joins TRBV5-1 to TRBJ2-7, with 7 bases lining up with TRBD1. The ends lost 4 bases at V and 5 bases at J; junction bases unmatched: 9. This CDR3 region has 14 residues. Germline V gene lookup returns CDR1 SGHRS and CDR2 YFSETQ. The DNA of the CDR3 is TGCGCCAGCAGCCGCTCAACAGGGGCAAACGAGCAGTACTTC. Its translation: CASSRSTGANEQYF.

In this sample, this clonotype turned up many times. J is TRBJ2-1 and V is TRBV5-1; 10 bases are a match to TRBD1. Trimming took 4 bases from V and 2 from J; bases not matched to a gene: 6. CDR1 is SGHRS, CDR2 YFSETQ, per germline. This CDR3 has 16 amino acids. Written as DNA, the CDR3 is TGCGCCAGCAGCCCGCGGACAGGGGGTCCCTACAATGAGCAGTTCTTC. The encoded protein is CASSPRTGGPYNEQFF.

This chain joins TRBV5-1 and TRBJ1-1; D not certain. This CDR3 has 14 amino acids. Deletions cut 4 bases from V and 1 base from J, with 11 bases between. Germline V lookup: CDR1 SGHRS, CDR2 YFSETQ. The CDR3 reads CASSETRGNTEAFF. The CDR3 nucleotides are TGCGCCAGCAGCGAGACTCGGGGGAACACTGAAGCTTTCTTT.

Concerning this clonotype itself: This may be a read error, as it is one base from a much larger clone. This chain links TRBV7-2 with TRBJ2-1; D not resolved. The CDR3 is made up of 15 amino acids. Trimming took 2 bases from V and 2 from J, leaving 10 bases between them. Germline CDR1 reads SGHTA; CDR2 reads FQGNSA. CDR3 nucleotide sequence: TGTGCCAGCAGCTTAATAGCAGATACCTACAATGAGCAGTTCTTC. Protein sequence: CASSLIADTYNEQFF.

J is TRBJ2-1 and V is TRBV28; D possibly corresponds to TRBD1 (6 bases). The CDR3 has 17 residues. The V end was cut by 6 bases, the J end by 7 bases, with 25 bases between. Germline CDR1 reads MDHEN; CDR2 reads SYDVKM. In nucleotides, the CDR3 is TGTGCCAGCAGCCCTTTATCGGGACATGGTGTTTGGAATGAGCAGTTCTTC. Amino acid sequence: CASSPLSGHGVWNEQFF.

With regard to this clonotype: This may stem from a read error, because a much larger clone lies one nucleotide away. In DNA form, the CDR3 reads TGTGCCAGCAGCTTGGCGGGGCATTGCGAGCAGTACTTC. This codes for CASSLAGHCEQYF. This rearrangement joins TRBV5-6 to TRBJ2-7; possibly TRBD1 or TRBD2 for D (5 bases each). The germline CDR1 and CDR2 sequences are SGHDT and YYEEEE. Trimming removed 0 bases at V and 6 bases at J, with 10 bases between. The CDR3 sequence is 13 residues long.

Ten or more counts support this clonotype. The V gene is TRBV30, the J gene TRBJ2-3; D unresolved. Germline V gene lookup returns CDR1 GTSNPN and CDR2 SVGIG (reference sequence). The ends were cut back, 0 bases at V and 1 base at J, with 11 bases in the middle. The CDR3 consists of 15 residues. CDR3 nucleotides: TGTGCCTGGAGTGTAATTAGTCCCGGCACAGATACGCAGTATTTT. Translating it yields CAWSVISPGTDTQYF.

Details on this clonotype: This may be a read error: a much more frequent sequence differs by one nucleotide. CDR3 sequence reads: CASSLQNTGEPFF. The CDR3 DNA is TGTGCCAGCAGTTTACAGAACACCGGGGAGCCGTTTTTT. This chain joins TRBV27 and TRBJ2-2; D perhaps matches TRBD2 (5 bases). CDR3 length: 13 amino acids. Looked up from germline, CDR1 is MNHEY and CDR2 is SMNVEV (reference sequence).

The chain uses TRBV6-5 and TRBJ1-2; D is possibly TRBD1 (6 bases). From germline, CDR1 is MNHEY and CDR2 SVGAGI. Trimming removed 6 bases at V and 0 bases at J, with 14 bases between. The CDR3 consists of 15 residues. CDR3 sequence: CASSRSGDPNYGYTF. The CDR3 coding sequence is TGTGCCAGCAGCCGTTCAGGGGACCCTAACTATGGCTACACCTTC.

This clonotype was detected many times. This chain links TRBV20-1 with TRBJ2-1, with D unclear. The CDR3 length is 12 residues. Germline CDR1 reads DFQATT; CDR2 reads SNEGSKA (reference sequence). Trimming cost V 3 bases and J 5 bases, with 8 bases left between them. CDR3 in amino acids: CSASSLDNEQFF. In DNA, the CDR3 is TGCAGTGCTAGCAGCCTTGACAATGAGCAGTTCTTC.

This clonotype was seen at least ten times. The junction does not match germline at one end; this may be a read error. The chain couples TRBV2 to TRBJ2-1; D call uncertain. Germline V CDR1 and CDR2: SNHLY, FYNNEI. This CDR3 comprises 8 residues. The chain's CDR3 is CASSLSQF. CDR3 bases: TGTGCCAGCAGCCTGAGTCAGTTC.